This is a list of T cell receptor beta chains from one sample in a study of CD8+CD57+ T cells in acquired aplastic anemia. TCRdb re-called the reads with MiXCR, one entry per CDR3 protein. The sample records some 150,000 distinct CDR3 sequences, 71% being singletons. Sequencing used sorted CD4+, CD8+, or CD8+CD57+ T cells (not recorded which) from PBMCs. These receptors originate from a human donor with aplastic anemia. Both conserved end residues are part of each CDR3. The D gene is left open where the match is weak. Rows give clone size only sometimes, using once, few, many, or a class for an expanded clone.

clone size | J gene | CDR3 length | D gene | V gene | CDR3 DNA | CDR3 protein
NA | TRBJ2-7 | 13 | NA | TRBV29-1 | TGCAGCGTTGAGGGGGGCCCATCCTACGAGCAGTACTTC | CSVEGGPSYEQYF
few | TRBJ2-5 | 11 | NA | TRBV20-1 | TGCAGTGCGAGCGATAAAGAGACCCAGTACTTC | CSASDKETQYF
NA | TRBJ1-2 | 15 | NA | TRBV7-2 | TGTGCCAGCAGCTTCTCACCCAGCCCTAACTATGGCTACACCTTC | CASSFSPSPNYGYTF
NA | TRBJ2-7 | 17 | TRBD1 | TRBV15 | TGTGCCACCAGAGAGGGGGGCTTGACAGGGGGTCTGGAGGAGCAGTACTTC | CATREGGLTGGLEEQYF
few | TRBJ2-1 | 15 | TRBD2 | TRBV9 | TGTGCCAGCAGCTTTGCGGCGGGAGCAGGCAATGAGCAGTTCTTC | CASSFAAGAGNEQFF
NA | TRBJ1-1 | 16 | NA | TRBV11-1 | TGTGCCAGCAGCTTATCACCAGGGGTCATGAACACTGAAGCTTTCTTT | CASSLSPGVMNTEAFF
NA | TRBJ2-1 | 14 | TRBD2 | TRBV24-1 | TGTGCCACGCGCGGGGCGGGAGGCCAGGGTGAGCAGTTCTTC | CATRGAGGQGEQFF
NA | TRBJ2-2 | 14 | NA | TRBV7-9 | TGTGCCAGCGGTAGACTTGTGAACACCGGGGAGCTGTTTTTT | CASGRLVNTGELFF
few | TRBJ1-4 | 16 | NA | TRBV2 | TGTGCCAGCAGTGAAGGGGGACGGGGGACTAATGAAAAACTGTTTTTT | CASSEGGRGTNEKLFF
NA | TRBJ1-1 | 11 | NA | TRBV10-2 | TGCGCCAGCAGCTTGGGACTTGAAGCTTTCTTT | CASSLGLEAFF
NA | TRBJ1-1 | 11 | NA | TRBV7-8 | TGTGCCAGCTTGAAGAACACTGAAGCTTTCTTT | CASLKNTEAFF
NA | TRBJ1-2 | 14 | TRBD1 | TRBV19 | TGTGCCAGTAGTGAGACAGGGCGAAACTATGGCTACACCTTC | CASSETGRNYGYTF
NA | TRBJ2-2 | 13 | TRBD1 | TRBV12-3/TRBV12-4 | TGTGCCAGCAGTGACAGGGACCCATGGGAGCTGTTTTTT | CASSDRDPWELFF
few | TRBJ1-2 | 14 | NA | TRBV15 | TGTGCCACCAGAACCCGGGGAGGGAACTATGGCTACACCTTC | CATRTRGGNYGYTF
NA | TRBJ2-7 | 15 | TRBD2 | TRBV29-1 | TGCAGCGTCGCGCTGCGACTAGCGGACTCCTACGAGCAGTACTTC | CSVALRLADSYEQYF
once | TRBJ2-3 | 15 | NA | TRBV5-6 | TGTGCCAGCAGCTTGGGCTCGGGGACCACAGATACGCAGTATTTT | CASSLGSGTTDTQYF
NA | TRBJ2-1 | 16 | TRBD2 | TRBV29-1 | TGCAGCGTTGAAGGAGGGACTAGCGGGAGCCCCAATGAGCAGTTCTTC | CSVEGGTSGSPNEQFF
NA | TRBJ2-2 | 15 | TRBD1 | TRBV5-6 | TGTGCCAGCAGCTTGGGGACAGGTTTGACCGGGGAGCTGTTTTTT | CASSLGTGLTGELFF
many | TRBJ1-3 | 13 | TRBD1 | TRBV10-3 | TGTGCCATCCGGGACAGCTCTGGAAACACCATATATTTT | CAIRDSSGNTIYF
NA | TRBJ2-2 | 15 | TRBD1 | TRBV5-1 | TGCGCCAGCAGCCATGGGACAGTAAACACCGGGGAGCTGTTTTTT | CASSHGTVNTGELFF
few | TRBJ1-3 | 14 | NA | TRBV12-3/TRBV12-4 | TGTGCCAGCAGTTTAGAGGGTTTTGGAAACACCATATATTTT | CASSLEGFGNTIYF
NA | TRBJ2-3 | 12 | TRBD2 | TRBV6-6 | TGTGCCACCAGTCGGGGGGCAGATACGCAGTATTTT | CATSRGADTQYF
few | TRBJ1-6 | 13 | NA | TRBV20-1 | TGCAGTGCTAGAGATCTGGGAGATTCACCCCTCCACTTT | CSARDLGDSPLHF
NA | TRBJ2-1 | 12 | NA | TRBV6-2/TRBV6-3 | TGTGCCACTCTTAGGGGGGGCAATGTGCAGTTCTTC | CATLRGGNVQFF
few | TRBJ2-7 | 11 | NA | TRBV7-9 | TGTGCCAGCAGCCCCGATTACGAGCAGTACTTC | CASSPDYEQYF
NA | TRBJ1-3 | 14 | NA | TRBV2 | TGTGCCAGCAGTGGAGGGGAATCTGGAAACACCATATATTTT | CASSGGESGNTIYF
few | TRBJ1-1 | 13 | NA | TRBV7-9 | TGTGCCAGCAGCTTACAGCCCAACACTGAAGCTTTCTTT | CASSLQPNTEAFF
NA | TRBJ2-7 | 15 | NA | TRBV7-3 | TGTGCCAGCAGCATCGGACGGACGAGTTCCTACGAGCAGTACTTC | CASSIGRTSSYEQYF
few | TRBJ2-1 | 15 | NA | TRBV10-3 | TGTGCCATCATCAAAATCGAGGGTAGCTTCAATGAGCAGTTCTTC | CAIIKIEGSFNEQFF
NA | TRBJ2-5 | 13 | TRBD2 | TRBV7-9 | TGTGCCAGCAGCCTCCGACTAGCTGGGACCCAGTACTTC | CASSLRLAGTQYF
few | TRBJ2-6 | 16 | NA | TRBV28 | TGTGCCAGCAGTGGGGGGCCGACCTCTGGGGCCAACGTCCTGACTTTC | CASSGGPTSGANVLTF
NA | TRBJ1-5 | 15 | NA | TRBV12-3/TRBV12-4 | TGTGCCAGCAGTAGGGGACCGCGCGCTGGGCAGCCCCAGCATTTT | CASSRGPRAGQPQHF
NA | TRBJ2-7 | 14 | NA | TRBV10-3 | TGTGCCATCAGCCCGACAGTGACGTCCTACGAGCAGTACTTC | CAISPTVTSYEQYF
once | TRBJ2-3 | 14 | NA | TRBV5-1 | TGCGCCAGCAGATCCGGGGGTAGCACAGATACGCAGTATTTT | CASRSGGSTDTQYF